These 14 T cell receptor beta chains share one sample of origin, sequenced in a study of cytomegalovirus exposure and HLA in healthy donors. Amplification used 60 Vbeta primers and 13 Jbeta primers. Assay used: immunoSEQ multiplex PCR; TCRdb lists only in-frame clones, some missing. The table includes about 170,000 clones, around 80% detected once. Material: PBMCs. The receptors derive from a boy aged 2-9 years in good health and CMV-seronegative.

This clone was seen a few times. The chain uses TRBV6-5 and TRBJ1-3, with D possibly matching TRBD1 (5 bases). V dropped 0 bases and J dropped 2 bases, with 11 bases sitting between them. Germline CDR1 is MNHEY and CDR2 is SVGAGI. This CDR3 has 16 amino acids. The CDR3 sequence is CASSYSAGRPGNTIYF. The CDR3 nucleotides read TGTGCCAGCAGTTACTCTGCAGGGCGGCCTGGAAACACCATATATTTT.

The rearrangement uses TRBV9 and TRBJ2-1; 9 nucleotides agree with TRBD2. Germline CDR1 SGDLS, CDR2 YYNGEE. This CDR3 has 15 residues. Trimming at V came to 3 bases and at J to 6 bases, leaving 7 bases not matched to a gene. The CDR3: CASSARLADFNEQFF. The CDR3 nucleotides are TGTGCCAGCAGCGCCCGACTAGCGGACTTCAATGAGCAGTTCTTC.

This chain uses TRBV19 with TRBJ1-2, with TRBD1 matching over 7 bases. Germline V gives CDR1 LNHDA, CDR2 SQIVND (reference sequence). V lost 6 bases and J lost 3; bases outside the gene matches: 4. The CDR3 covers 13 residues. For the CDR3, the DNA is TGTGCCAGTAGCAGGGGACAGCACTATGGCTACACCTTC. Translating gives CASSRGQHYGYTF.

This rearrangement joins TRBV19 to TRBJ1-2; 7 nucleotides match TRBD1. Trimming removed 4 bases from V and 3 bases from J; junction bases left unmatched: 5. The CDR3 totals 14 residues. CDR1 LNHDA and CDR2 SQIVND come from the germline V gene (reference sequence). The CDR3 loop reads CASSSRDSYYGYTF. CDR3 DNA sequence: TGTGCCAGTAGTAGCAGGGACAGCTACTATGGCTACACCTTC.

This clone was detected only a few times. V is TRBV28 and J is TRBJ1-1; the D is unclear. Per the germline V gene, CDR1 is MDHEN and CDR2 is SYDVKM. The CDR3 consists of 13 residues. V lost 3 bases, J lost 11 bases, and 16 bases lay in between. The CDR3 here is CASSLRLVATAFF. The CDR3 nucleotides read TGTGCCAGCAGTTTGCGTCTCGTTGCTACGGCTTTCTTT.

The rearrangement joins TRBV29-1 to TRBJ1-1, with D maybe TRBD1 (5 bases). Trimming cost V 6 bases and J 3 bases, with 14 bases left between them. Germline V gives CDR1 SQVTM, CDR2 ANQGSEA. The CDR3 extends over 13 amino acids. The CDR3: CSVARGVDTEAFF. CDR3 sequence (DNA): TGCAGCGTAGCAAGGGGTGTGGACACTGAAGCTTTCTTT.

This chain links TRBV19 with TRBJ2-6; unclear D gene. Trimming took 9 bases from V and 4 from J, leaving 10 bases between them. The germline V gene encodes CDR1 LNHDA and CDR2 SQIVND (reference sequence). CDR3 length equals 13 residues. Here the CDR3 reads CASALIGANVLTF. CDR3 nucleotides: TGTGCCAGCGCGCTCATAGGGGCCAACGTCCTGACTTTC.

CDR3 protein: CAISESGLAGVNEQYF. The CDR3 DNA reads TGTGCCATCAGTGAGTCCGGACTAGCGGGAGTCAACGAGCAGTACTTC. The chain joins TRBV10-3 to TRBJ2-7; 13 bases map to TRBD2. The V segment lost 0 bases and the J segment 5 bases; nucleotides outside the gene matches: 4. This CDR3 spans 16 amino acids. Germline loops: CDR1 ENHRY, CDR2 SYGVKD.

The chain recombines TRBV30 with TRBJ1-1, with D possibly matching TRBD1 (5 bases). The V end was cut by 5 bases, the J end by 4 bases, with 14 bases between. Germline-derived CDR1 and CDR2 are GTSNPN and SVGIG (reference sequence). The CDR3 length is 13 residues. The CDR3 loop is CAWLRGKTTEAFF. The CDR3 nucleotides are TGTGCCTGGCTAAGGGGTAAGACCACTGAAGCTTTCTTT. The variable domain in full, with the rest retrieved from reference TRBV30 and TRBJ1-1, is SQTIHQWPATLVQPVGSPLSLECTVEGTSNPNLYWYRQAAGRGLQLLFYSVGIGQISSEVPQNLSASRPQDRQFILSSKKLLLSDSGFYLCAWLRGKTTEAFFGQGTRLTVV.

The chain employs TRBV6-1 and TRBJ2-5; D might be TRBD2 (5 bases). The J call may not be correct, given that the DNA end is closer to TRBJ2-7. CDR3 size: 13 residues. Germline V gene sequence: CDR1 MNHNS, CDR2 SASEGT. The CDR3 loop reads CASRFGEGYEQYF. The DNA for the CDR3 is TGTGCCAGCAGGTTCGGTGAGGGCTACGAGCAGTACTTC.

In nucleotides, the CDR3 is TGTGCCAGCTCACCCCCCGCAGGGAGGGGGTACGAGCAGTACTTC. It is translated as CASSPPAGRGYEQYF. This chain uses TRBV18 with TRBJ2-7; perhaps TRBD2 as D (7 bases). Between the trimmed V and J ends, which lost 3 bases and 4 bases, there was a span of 16 bases. Looked up from germline, CDR1 is KGHSH and CDR2 is LQKENI. The CDR3 loop spans 15 amino acids.

The rearrangement joins TRBV9 to TRBJ1-3; D not resolved. The CDR3 spans 19 residues. Germline CDR1 SGDLS, CDR2 YYNGEE. V was clipped by 0 bases and J by 0 bases, with 19 bases between them. The CDR3 bases are TGTGCCAGCAGCGTAGGAGTCTCAGCCAGGCCAAGCTCTGGAAACACCATATATTTT. Translation gives CASSVGVSARPSSGNTIYF.

The chain carries TRBV12-5 and TRBJ1-3; D not resolved. V shed 0 bases and J shed 4 bases, with 4 bases lying between them. The CDR3 consists of 13 residues. Germline V lookup: CDR1 LGHNT, CDR2 FRNRAP. CDR3 nucleotide sequence: TGTGCTAGTGGTTTGGTACAAGGAAACACCATATATTTT. It yields the protein CASGLVQGNTIYF. Complete variable domain (other parts from reference TRBV12-5 and TRBJ1-3): DARVTQTPRHKVTEMGQEVTMRCQPILGHNTVFWYRQTMMQGLELLAYFRNRAPLDDSGMPKDRFSAEMPDATLATLKIQPSEPRDSAVYFCASGLVQGNTIYFGEGSWLTVV.

This clone turned up a few times. The V call is TRBV13, the J call TRBJ2-5, with 8 bases lining up with TRBD2. CDR3 size: 16 residues. Germline CDR1 reads PRHDT; CDR2 reads FYEKMQ (reference sequence). After removal of 2 bases from V and 4 bases from J, the junction contained 9 bases not matched to a gene. The CDR3 loop is CASSLWREEGPETQYF. The CDR3 nucleotides are TGTGCCAGCAGCTTATGGCGGGAGGAGGGCCCAGAGACCCAGTACTTC. Together with reference TRBV13 and TRBJ2-5, the CDR3 gives the full variable domain: AAGVIQSPRHLIKEKRETATLKCYPIPRHDTVYWYQQGPGQDPQFLISFYEKMQSDKGSIPDRFSAQQFSDYHSELNMSSLELGDSALYFCASSLWREEGPETQYFGPGTRLLVL.